This entry describes one TCR beta chain. The sample comes from a study of T cell clones after liver transplantation. Only in-frame clones appear in the TCRdb table, and some are missing; sequencing was by immunoSEQ multiplex PCR. Of 70,000 or so clones detected, more than 90% appear once; the ten largest clones hold 2% to 3%. The CDR3 sequence is 14 residues long. V dropped 2 bases and J dropped 1 base, with 7 bases sitting between them. Germline assignment: CDR1 SGHTS and CDR2 YDEGEE. This chain joins TRBV5-8 and TRBJ1-5; tentative D call: TRBD1 (5 bases). The clonotype originates from a human donor who received a liver transplant. The material was CD4+ T cells from blood, obtained before liver transplant. CDR3 region: CASSLSGSNQPQHF. CDR3 DNA: TGTGCCAGCAGCTTATCAGGGAGCAATCAGCCCCAGCATTTT.